The T cell receptor beta chain under discussion was sequenced for a study of CD8 T cells in Susac syndrome. The multiple sclerosis control group was made up of treatment-naive patients with stable or active relapsing-remitting disease. The CDR3 is 15 amino acids. V shed 3 bases, J shed 5 bases, and the junction held 4 bases outside the gene matches. Germline V CDR1 and CDR2: KGHDR, SFDVKD. RNA amounts of about 0.5 to 1 ug underwent reverse transcription with random hexamers. The method of amplification for TCR beta CDR3 was immunoSEQ multiplex PCR, covering 54 Vbeta and 13 Jbeta. TCRdb reprocessed the immunoSEQ multiplex PCR reads with MiXCR, giving one entry per CDR3 protein. The sample lists approximately 220,000 distinct CDR3 sequences, just under 95% seen once, with around 0.076% in the top ten.

The chain recombines TRBV24-1 with TRBJ2-1; 9 positions agree with TRBD2. The sequence derives from a human donor with multiple sclerosis. Sequenced: CD4+ T cells from PBMCs. For the CDR3, the DNA is TGTGCCACCAGTGATATTAGCGGGGGTCACAATGAGCAGTTCTTC. It codes for CATSDISGGHNEQFF.